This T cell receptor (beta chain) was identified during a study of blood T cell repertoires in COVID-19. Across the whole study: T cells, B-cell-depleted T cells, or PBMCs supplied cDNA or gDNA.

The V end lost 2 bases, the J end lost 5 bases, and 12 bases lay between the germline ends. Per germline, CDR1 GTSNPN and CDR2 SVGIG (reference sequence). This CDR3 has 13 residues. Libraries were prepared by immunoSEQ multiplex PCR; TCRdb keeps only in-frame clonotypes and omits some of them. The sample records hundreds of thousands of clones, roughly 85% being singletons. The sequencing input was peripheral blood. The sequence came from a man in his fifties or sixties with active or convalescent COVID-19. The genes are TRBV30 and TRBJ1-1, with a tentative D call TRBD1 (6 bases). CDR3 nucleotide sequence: TGTGCCTGGAGTAAAGGGGGTGTTACTGAAGCTTTCTTT. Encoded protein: CAWSKGGVTEAFF.